Below are 23 T cell receptor beta chains sequenced from a single sample in a study of memory CD4+ T cells and cytomegalovirus serostatus. Single viable CD3+CD4+CD8-CD45RO+ cells were sorted as the memory CD4+ T cells. TCRdb keeps only in-frame clones here, not all; method: immunoSEQ multiplex PCR. The sample carries around 45,000 clones, over 65% recorded once. The sequenced sample was memory CD4+ T cells from blood. Receptor source: an adult in good health and CMV-seronegative.

This clone occurred once. This chain links TRBV7-3 with TRBJ1-2; no definite D call. Trimming shortened V by 0 bases and J by 14 bases, and 10 bases separated the two germline ends. CDR3 size: 11 residues. CDR1 is SGHTA and CDR2 is FQGTGA in the germline V gene. Written as DNA, the CDR3 is TGTGCCAGCAGCTTAACAGGGCACAGAACCTTC. Translated, it gives CASSLTGHRTF.

The chain uses TRBV6-5 and TRBJ1-5, with D possibly matching TRBD1 (5 bases). Germline CDR1 MNHEY, CDR2 SVGAGI. The CDR3 loop spans 15 amino acids. V was shortened by 2 bases and J by 7 bases, with 15 bases between the two germline ends. CDR3 DNA sequence: TGTGCCAGCAGTTACACCTACCGTGGGGACCAGCCCCAGCATTTT. The encoded protein is CASSYTYRGDQPQHF.

The chain carries TRBV14 and TRBJ2-1, with 11 bases aligning to TRBD2. Germline CDR1 reads SGHDN; CDR2 reads FVKESK. This CDR3 has 19 residues. V shed 5 bases and J 3 bases; nucleotides not matched to a gene: 15. This CDR3 reads CASSARTSGQAPVYNEQFF. DNA for the CDR3: TGTGCCAGCAGCGCAAGGACTAGCGGGCAAGCCCCGGTCTACAATGAGCAGTTCTTC.

The chain links TRBV6-6 to TRBJ2-5; TRBD2 might be the D (6 bases). CDR1 MNHNY and CDR2 SVGAGI come from the germline V gene (reference sequence). V was pared by 6 bases and J by 1 base, with 12 bases between. The CDR3 is 14 residues long. Here the CDR3 reads CASSTGLTQETQYF. CDR3 nucleotides: TGTGCCAGCAGCACCGGACTAACCCAAGAGACCCAGTACTTC.

V gene TRBV11-3 combines with J gene TRBJ1-2; D perhaps matches TRBD1 (5 bases). V lost 0 bases and J 6 bases, leaving 14 bases between the germline ends. Germline CDR1 is SGHNT and CDR2 is YENEEA. This CDR3 spans 15 amino acids. The CDR3 bases are TGTGCCAGCAGCTTAGATGGCAGGGAAGCCGATGGCTACACCTTC. Encoded protein: CASSLDGREADGYTF. Together with reference TRBV11-3 and TRBJ1-2, the CDR3 gives the full variable domain: EAGVVQSPRYKIIEKKQPVAFWCNPISGHNTLYWYLQNLGQGPELLIRYENEEAVDDSQLPKDRFSAERLKGVDSTLKIQPAELGDSAVYLCASSLDGREADGYTFGSGTRLTVV.

This rearrangement joins TRBV12-5 to TRBJ1-1; D may be TRBD1 (5 bases). Trimming stripped 4 bases from V and 5 bases from J, with 11 bases between. CDR3 length equals 13 residues. Germline assignment: CDR1 LGHNT and CDR2 FRNRAP. CDR3 sequence reads: CASGSYDRTEAFF. The CDR3 nucleotides read TGTGCTAGTGGTTCATACGACAGAACTGAAGCTTTCTTT. Looking up the rest from reference TRBV12-5 and TRBJ1-1 gives the full variable domain: DARVTQTPRHKVTEMGQEVTMRCQPILGHNTVFWYRQTMMQGLELLAYFRNRAPLDDSGMPKDRFSAEMPDATLATLKIQPSEPRDSAVYFCASGSYDRTEAFFGQGTRLTVV.

V gene TRBV5-1 combines with J gene TRBJ1-2; a possible D gene is TRBD1 (5 bases). Trimming took 4 bases from V and 1 from J, leaving 17 bases between them. The CDR3 covers 16 residues. Germline V gene lookup returns CDR1 SGHRS and CDR2 YFSETQ. In DNA form, the CDR3 reads TGCGCCAGCAGCCCACTGACGACAGTTAATAACTATGGCTACACCTTC. Amino acid sequence: CASSPLTTVNNYGYTF.

This clone has more than one count but fewer than ten. V and J are TRBV10-1 and TRBJ1-1; a weak D match, TRBD1 (6 bases). Trimming removed 8 bases at V and 3 bases at J, with 13 bases between. In germline, CDR1 is WNHNN, CDR2 SYGVQD (reference sequence). The CDR3 consists of 13 residues. The DNA of the CDR3 is TGCGCCAGCTCTGAGGGGGAATACACTGAAGCTTTCTTT. As protein: CASSEGEYTEAFF.

This clone appeared a single time. This chain joins TRBV14 and TRBJ1-5; tentatively, D is TRBD1 (6 bases). The CDR3 runs 15 residues. CDR1 is SGHDN, CDR2 FVKESK, per germline. The ends were cut back, 1 base at V and 4 bases at J, with 11 bases in the middle. CDR3 protein: CASSQGTGRNQPQHF. CDR3 in DNA: TGTGCCAGCAGCCAAGGAACAGGGCGGAATCAGCCCCAGCATTTT.

The genes are TRBV28 and TRBJ1-1, with D unresolved. V lost 1 base to trimming and J lost 5 bases, with 17 bases between them. The CDR3 is 16 amino acids. Looked up from germline, CDR1 is MDHEN and CDR2 is SYDVKM. CDR3 bases: TGTGCCAGCAGTTTATATAGCTATCGAAGGCAAACTGAAGCTTTCTTT. It translates to CASSLYSYRRQTEAFF.

Of note for this clone: Other DNA sequences in this specimen translate into the identical CDR3. In DNA form, the CDR3 reads TGTGCTAGTGGTGAGAACTACGAGCAGTACTTC. Its protein product is CASGENYEQYF. The chain carries TRBV12-5 and TRBJ2-7, with D hard to call. The germline V gene has CDR1 LGHNT and CDR2 FRNRAP. The CDR3 runs to 11 residues. The V gene lost 5 bases and the J gene lost 3 bases, with 5 bases spanning the gap.

The count of this clone is one. The V and J genes are TRBV28 and TRBJ2-7; D remains unclear. Germline values: CDR1 MDHEN, CDR2 SYDVKM. Trimming took off 5 bases at V and 5 bases at J, with 7 bases between the two ends. The length of the CDR3 is 11 residues. The CDR3 protein is CASSPLNEQYF. CDR3 bases: TGTGCCAGCAGTCCCCTCAACGAGCAGTACTTC. The full variable domain, rest sourced from reference TRBV28 and TRBJ2-7, is DVKVTQSSRYLVKRTGEKVFLECVQDMDHENMFWYRQDPGLGLRLIYFSYDVKMKEKGDIPEGYSVSREKKERFSLILESASTNQTSMYLCASSPLNEQYFGPGTRLTVT.

The chain combines TRBV20-1 with TRBJ2-3; D is possibly TRBD1 or TRBD2 (5 bases each). CDR3 length: 11 amino acids. V was trimmed by 3 bases and J by 9 bases, leaving 10 bases between them. From germline, CDR1 is DFQATT and CDR2 SNEGSKA (reference sequence). The chain's CDR3 is CSASYGDTQYF. The CDR3, as DNA: TGCAGTGCTAGTTATGGGGACACGCAGTATTTT.

V is TRBV4-1 and J is TRBJ2-1; D remains unclear. The ends were cut back, 0 bases at V and 9 bases at J, with 18 bases in the middle. Germline lookup yields CDR1 MGHRA and CDR2 YSYEKL. There are 16 residues in the CDR3. In DNA, the CDR3 is TGCGCCAGCAGCCAAGAGCGGTCCCCGTTATTCGGTGAGCAGTTCTTC. This encodes CASSQERSPLFGEQFF.

The genes are TRBV15 and TRBJ2-7, with 10 nucleotides matching TRBD1. This CDR3 region has 13 residues. The ends lost 2 bases at V and 12 bases at J; junction bases unmatched: 7. The germline CDR1 and CDR2 sequences are LNHNV and YYDKDF (reference sequence). CDR3 sequence (DNA): TGTGCCACCAGCAGAACCGGACAGGGGGATCTGTACTTC. It codes for CATSRTGQGDLYF. Full variable domain (missing parts from reference TRBV15 and TRBJ2-7): DAMVIQNPRYQVTQFGKPVTLSCSQTLNHNVMYWYQQKSSQAPKLLFHYYDKDFNNEADTPDNFQSRRPNTSFCFLDIRSPGLGDTAMYLCATSRTGQGDLYFGPGTRLTVT.

This clone has only one observation. The gene calls are TRBV5-1 and TRBJ2-2; D is unclear. Germline lookup yields CDR1 SGHRS and CDR2 YFSETQ. This CDR3 is built from 14 residues. V dropped 1 base and J dropped 4 bases, with 8 bases sitting between them. Written as DNA, the CDR3 is TGCGCCAGCAGCTTGAGCCAGGTCACCGGGGAGCTGTTTTTT. It specifies CASSLSQVTGELFF.

This chain uses TRBV7-8 with TRBJ2-3; 15 bases are a match to TRBD2. Germline CDR1 SGHVS, CDR2 FQNEAQ. V shed 2 bases and J 2 bases; nucleotides not matched to a gene: 11. This CDR3 has 20 amino acids. The CDR3 coding sequence is TGTGCCAGCAGCTTATACCCCGGGACTAGCGGGGGGAGGGACACAGATACGCAGTATTTT. Amino acids: CASSLYPGTSGGRDTDTQYF.

The chain joins TRBV2 to TRBJ2-5, with 10 bases identical to TRBD2. The V segment lost 6 bases and the J segment 3 bases; nucleotides outside the gene matches: 7. The CDR3 is made up of 15 amino acids. Germline values: CDR1 SNHLY, CDR2 FYNNEI. The DNA of the CDR3 is TGTGCCAGCAGGTCCAGGCTAGCGGGGGAAGAGACCCAGTACTTC. It yields the protein CASRSRLAGEETQYF.

This chain connects TRBV5-1 to TRBJ1-1; D is uncertain. This CDR3 contains 14 residues. Germline values: CDR1 SGHRS, CDR2 YFSETQ. Trimming left V 4 bases short and J 3 bases short, with 13 bases between. The CDR3 loop reads CASSLGAVDTEAFF. Here the CDR3 DNA reads TGCGCCAGCAGCCTTGGCGCAGTCGACACTGAAGCTTTCTTT.

In its sample, this clone was seen a few times. V and J are TRBV18 and TRBJ1-1, with D tentatively TRBD1 (6 bases). V was cut by 4 bases and J by 2 bases, with 14 bases left in between. There are 15 residues in the CDR3. Germline loops: CDR1 KGHSH, CDR2 LQKENI. The CDR3 protein is CASSLFGGTNTEAFF. As DNA, the CDR3 is TGTGCCAGCTCACTTTTCGGTGGGACAAACACTGAAGCTTTCTTT.

The chain is built from TRBV18 and TRBJ2-1; a weak D match, TRBD1 (6 bases). The ends were cut back, 3 bases at V and 5 bases at J, with 11 bases in the middle. CDR3 length: 14 amino acids. CDR1 is KGHSH and CDR2 is LQKENI in the germline V gene. The CDR3 region has the DNA TGTGCCAGCTCACCGTACAGGGACGACAATGAGCAGTTCTTC. It specifies CASSPYRDDNEQFF.

The rearrangement links TRBV5-1 to TRBJ1-2; D is undetermined. The CDR3 runs to 15 residues. Germline assignment: CDR1 SGHRS and CDR2 YFSETQ. Trimming removed 0 bases from V and 6 bases from J, with 15 bases in between. The CDR3 is CASSLEAVVSNGYTF. The CDR3 DNA is TGCGCCAGCAGCTTGGAGGCAGTCGTTTCGAATGGCTACACCTTC.

This chain joins TRBV7-9 and TRBJ2-4; 11 nucleotides match TRBD2. Germline V CDR1 and CDR2: SEHNR, FQNEAQ (reference sequence). This CDR3 contains 18 residues. The V segment lost 5 bases and the J segment 0 bases; nucleotides outside the gene matches: 9. Here the CDR3 DNA reads TGTGCCAGCAGCCTCTCTAGCGGGGGGTCTCTAGCCAAAAACATTCAGTACTTC. Translating gives CASSLSSGGSLAKNIQYF.